Following are 13 T cell receptor beta chains from one sample sequenced in a study of shared clonotypes between healthy human individuals. The repertoire was sequenced with immunoSEQ multiplex PCR; TCRdb's copy has only in-frame clones and lacks some. The table records some 2.1 million clones, roughly 96% of them present only once. Sequencing was carried out using naive CD4+ T cells sorted from blood. Subset of the sample: CD45RA+ positively selected. Receptors originate from a man between 18 and 35 years old in good health.

The chain links TRBV14 to TRBJ2-7; 7 bases line up with TRBD2. With V trimmed by 6 bases and J by 7 bases, 15 bases remained unmatched. The CDR3 totals 15 residues. Per the germline V gene, CDR1 is SGHDN and CDR2 is FVKESK. This CDR3 is CASRVSGAPRGEQYF. In nucleotides, the CDR3 is TGTGCCAGCAGGGTCAGCGGGGCTCCTCGGGGGGAGCAGTACTTC.

CDR3: CSVAGTGGYF. CDR3 nucleotides: TGCAGCGTCGCTGGGACAGGAGGGTATTTT. The rearrangement links TRBV29-1 to TRBJ2-3; 8 bases line up with TRBD1. Germline V CDR1 and CDR2: SQVTM, ANQGSEA. CDR3 length: 10 residues. The ends lost 6 bases at V and 14 bases at J; junction bases unmatched: 7.

The CDR3 region is CAWMGGKTEAFF. The CDR3 coding sequence is TGTGCCTGGATGGGGGGAAAGACAGAAGCTTTCTTT. The V and J genes are TRBV30 and TRBJ1-1, with TRBD1 as a possible D gene (5 bases). Germline values: CDR1 GTSNPN, CDR2 SVGIG (reference sequence). The CDR3 has 12 amino acids. The ends were cut back, 4 bases at V and 8 bases at J, with 14 bases in the middle.

This clone was recorded only once. This same CDR3 is encoded by further DNA sequences in the sample. V gene TRBV30 combines with J gene TRBJ2-4, with TRBD1 as a possible D gene (6 bases). The CDR3 contains 13 residues. Germline CDR1 is GTSNPN and CDR2 is SVGIG (reference sequence). Trimming removed 0 bases at V and 7 bases at J, with 10 bases between. The CDR3 coding sequence is TGTGCCTGGAGTGTTGGTCAGGGGAACATTCAGTACTTC. This gives the protein CAWSVGQGNIQYF.

This chain uses TRBV19 with TRBJ2-5, with D unresolved. The germline V gene has CDR1 LNHDA and CDR2 SQIVND (reference sequence). Trimming removed 5 bases at V and 2 bases at J, with 9 bases between. The CDR3 runs 13 residues. CDR3 protein: CASSSTDQETQYF. The CDR3, as DNA: TGTGCCAGTAGTTCTACGGATCAAGAGACCCAGTACTTC.

With respect to this clone: This specimen includes other DNA sequences encoding the same CDR3. The CDR3 bases are TGCGCCAGCAGCTTGCGGACTAGCGGGAGTTACGAGCAGTACTTC. This encodes CASSLRTSGSYEQYF. The chain has TRBV5-1 and TRBJ2-7, with 13 bases aligning to TRBD2. The CDR3 is 15 amino acids. Germline trimming cut 1 base from V and 4 bases from J; bases unmatched to any gene: 2. The germline CDR1 and CDR2 sequences are SGHRS and YFSETQ.

The chain joins TRBV6-5 to TRBJ2-7, with D possibly matching TRBD1 (6 bases). V was cut by 2 bases and J by 3 bases, with 11 bases left in between. CDR3 length equals 14 residues. In germline, CDR1 is MNHEY, CDR2 SVGAGI. CDR3 sequence reads: CASSYAQGYYEQYF. As DNA, the CDR3 is TGTGCCAGCAGTTACGCACAGGGATACTACGAGCAGTACTTC.

With regard to this clone: The sample contains more than one DNA sequence encoding this CDR3. V gene TRBV9 combines with J gene TRBJ1-1; possible D gene TRBD1, 6 bases. V was pared by 3 bases and J by 3 bases, with 12 bases between. Germline-derived CDR1 and CDR2 are SGDLS and YYNGEE. The CDR3 is made up of 14 amino acids. This CDR3 reads CASSAQGRDTEAFF. CDR3 DNA sequence: TGTGCCAGCAGCGCACAGGGCAGGGACACTGAAGCTTTCTTT.

In this sample, this clone turned up once. This CDR3 is also generated by other DNA sequences in the sample. CDR3 bases: TGTGCCAGCAGTTATAGTGGGGCCAACGTCCTGACTTTC. As protein: CASSYSGANVLTF. The chain employs TRBV28 and TRBJ2-6; D is unresolved. The CDR3 contains 13 residues. Trimming left V 4 bases short and J 3 bases short, with 4 bases between. Germline V lookup: CDR1 MDHEN, CDR2 SYDVKM.

V usage is TRBV4-1 and J usage is TRBJ2-1; D is possibly TRBD1 or TRBD2 (5 bases each). With 1 base removed from V and 7 bases from J, the gap between germline ends came to 17 bases. There are 16 residues in the CDR3. Germline V lookup: CDR1 MGHRA, CDR2 YSYEKL. The CDR3 DNA reads TGCGCCAGCAGCCAAGGGTCACGGGGCTGGGGTAATGAGCAGTTCTTC. Amino acids: CASSQGSRGWGNEQFF.

The chain carries TRBV27 and TRBJ2-1; 9 nucleotides agree with TRBD2. Trimming removed 5 bases from V and 7 bases from J; junction bases left unmatched: 3. The CDR3 runs 13 residues. Germline lookup yields CDR1 MNHEY and CDR2 SMNVEV (reference sequence). The CDR3 reads CASSDSGRNEQFF. CDR3 nucleotide sequence: TGTGCCAGCAGTGATAGCGGGAGAAATGAGCAGTTCTTC.

The chain is built from TRBV10-3 and TRBJ1-4; no reliable D call. The germline V gene has CDR1 ENHRY and CDR2 SYGVKD. V was shortened by 1 base and J by 7 bases, with 4 bases between the two germline ends. The CDR3 spans 12 residues. The CDR3 sequence is CAISEYAEKLFF. The CDR3 DNA is TGTGCCATCAGTGAGTACGCTGAAAAACTGTTTTTT.

This clone was counted a single time. This chain connects TRBV5-3 to TRBJ2-7, with TRBD2 matching over 7 bases. TRBV5-3 is an ORF, and what it does is uncertain. J was trimmed by 4 bases and V by 2 bases; bases with no gene match: 18. The CDR3 runs to 18 residues. This CDR3 reads CARSLVLAEVHVLYEQYF. The CDR3 nucleotides read TGTGCCAGAAGCTTAGTTCTAGCGGAGGTTCACGTTTTGTACGAGCAGTACTTC.